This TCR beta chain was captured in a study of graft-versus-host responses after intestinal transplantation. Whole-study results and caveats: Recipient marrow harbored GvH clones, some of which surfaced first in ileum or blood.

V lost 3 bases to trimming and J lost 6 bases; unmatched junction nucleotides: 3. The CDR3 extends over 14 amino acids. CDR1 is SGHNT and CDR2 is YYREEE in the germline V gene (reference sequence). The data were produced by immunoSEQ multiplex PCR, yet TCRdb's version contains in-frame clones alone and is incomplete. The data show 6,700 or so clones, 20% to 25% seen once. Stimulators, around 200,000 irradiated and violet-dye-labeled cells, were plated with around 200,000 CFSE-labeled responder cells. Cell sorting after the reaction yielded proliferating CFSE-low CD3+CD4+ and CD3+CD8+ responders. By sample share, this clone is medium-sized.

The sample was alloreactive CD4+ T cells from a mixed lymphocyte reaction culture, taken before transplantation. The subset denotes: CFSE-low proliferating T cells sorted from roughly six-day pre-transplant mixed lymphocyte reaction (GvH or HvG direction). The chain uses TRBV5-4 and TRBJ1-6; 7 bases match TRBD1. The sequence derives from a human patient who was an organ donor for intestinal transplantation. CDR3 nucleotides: TGTGCCAGCAGCTCGACAGGGAGTAATTCACCCCTCCACTTT. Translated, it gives CASSSTGSNSPLHF.